One and the same sample provided the 10 T cell receptor beta chains below, sequenced in a study of T cell responses to AZD1222 COVID-19 vaccine. The assay was immunoSEQ multiplex PCR, and TCRdb's table has in-frame clones only and misses some. This table holds around 29,000 clones, about 93% found once. Sequenced material: peripheral blood, taken on day 0 of AZD1222 vaccination. The receptor source for this set is an adult in good health.

V and J are TRBV3-1 (or the pseudogene TRBV3-2) and TRBJ2-1; D gene unclear. The CDR3 spans 12 residues. The ends were cut back, 2 bases at V and 7 bases at J, with 6 bases in the middle. The germline V gene encodes CDR1 LGHDT and CDR2 YNNKEL (reference sequence). CDR3 coding DNA: TGTGCCAGCAGCCAAACCAAAAATGAGCAGTTCTTC. Protein: CASSQTKNEQFF.

J is TRBJ2-3 and V is TRBV4-3; 12 bases are shared with TRBD2. The CDR3 totals 16 residues. V trimming: 6 bases; J trimming: 5 bases; junction bases outside the gene matches: 9. Germline V lookup: CDR1 LGHNA, CDR2 YSLEER. CDR3 loop: CASSPRLAGVEDTQYF. CDR3 DNA: TGCGCCAGCAGTCCACGACTAGCGGGAGTGGAAGATACGCAGTATTTT.

CDR3 nucleotides: TGTGCCAGCAGCTTTGGGGGCCGCACCGGGGAGCTGTTTTTT. Its protein is CASSFGGRTGELFF. This chain links TRBV11-3 with TRBJ2-2, with a weak D call TRBD1 (6 bases). V lost 3 bases to trimming and J lost 4 bases, with 9 bases between them. The CDR3 sequence is 14 residues long. CDR1 is SGHNT and CDR2 is YENEEA in the germline V gene.

This clone was recorded a few times. The chain uses TRBV4-1 and TRBJ2-1; 16 bases agree with TRBD2. Germline V gene lookup returns CDR1 MGHRA and CDR2 YSYEKL. The CDR3 is 18 amino acids. Losses at the gene ends were 5 bases for V and 0 bases for J; bases not matched to a gene: 4. CDR3 nucleotide sequence: TGCGCCAGCAGCAGGGGACTAGCGGGAGGGTCCTCCTACAATGAGCAGTTCTTC. Protein sequence: CASSRGLAGGSSYNEQFF.

The chain joins TRBV10-3 to TRBJ1-3, with D uncertain. V was cut by 5 bases and J by 0 bases, with 5 bases left in between. Per the germline V gene, CDR1 is ENHRY and CDR2 is SYGVKD. This CDR3 comprises 13 residues. For the CDR3, the DNA is TGTGCCATCAGTCCACCCTCTGGAAACACCATATATTTT. This sequence encodes CAISPPSGNTIYF.

The chain has TRBV6-5 and TRBJ2-1; D is possibly TRBD2 (6 bases). The V gene's germline CDR1 is MNHEY and CDR2 SVGAGI. The V gene lost 4 bases and the J gene lost 4 bases, with 8 bases spanning the gap. The length of the CDR3 is 13 residues. The chain's CDR3 is CASSSGLYNEQFF. The CDR3 nucleotides are TGTGCCAGCAGTTCGGGACTGTACAATGAGCAGTTCTTC.

The CDR3 nucleotides are TGTGCCAGCAGTTACTCCGGACAGGGGGCTTTTGGCTACACCTTC. This translates into CASSYSGQGAFGYTF. The J gene is TRBJ1-2, the V gene TRBV6-5; 11 bases fit TRBD1. The germline CDR1 and CDR2 sequences are MNHEY and SVGAGI. The V and J ends lost 0 bases and 7 bases, in that order; junction bases with no gene match: 4. The CDR3 is 15 amino acids.

The genes are TRBV5-6 and TRBJ2-1, with 10 bases that match TRBD2. The germline gives CDR1 SGHDT, CDR2 YYEEEE. The CDR3 is 16 residues long. V dropped 6 bases and J dropped 6; count of bases not matched to a gene: 12. As DNA, the CDR3 is TGTGCCAGCATCTACAGGGCCAGCGGGAGGGGCAATGAGCAGTTCTTC. This translates into CASIYRASGRGNEQFF.

The chain uses TRBV14 and TRBJ2-1, with TRBD2 matching 8 bases. CDR1 and CDR2 (germline): SGHDN, FVKESK. J lost 2 bases, V lost 6 bases, and 3 bases had no gene match. The CDR3 runs to 14 residues. The CDR3 loop is CASRGAGAYNEQFF. The DNA for the CDR3 is TGTGCCAGCAGAGGAGCGGGGGCCTACAATGAGCAGTTCTTC.

This chain joins TRBV5-1 and TRBJ1-6; D might be TRBD1 (5 bases). V lost 4 bases to trimming and J lost 0 bases, with 14 bases between them. The length of the CDR3 is 17 residues. From germline, CDR1 is SGHRS and CDR2 YFSETQ. CDR3 region: CASSERRVISYNSPLHF. The CDR3, as DNA: TGCGCCAGCAGCGAACGCAGGGTTATCTCCTATAATTCACCCCTCCACTTT.